This T cell receptor beta chain derives from a study of T cell repertoires in cytomegalovirus infection. The wider study: Public TCR beta signatures were indicative of both CMV infection and a matching HLA type.

Notes on this clonotype: Its antigen is still unknown. The junction departs from germline at one end; a sequencing error may be responsible.

Findings of the study overall: Identification of carriers of CMV plus the relevant HLA was achieved through cumulative public TCR beta family frequency. HLA-C-restricted CMV clonotypes gave the most frequent clonotype in two of eight donors.

One entry per CDR3 protein results from TCRdb running MiXCR on the reads. The sample lists 200,000 or so distinct CDR3 sequences; 15% to 20% were seen once. The V gene's germline CDR1 is MDHEN and CDR2 SYDVKM. This CDR3 spans 14 amino acids. Sequencing was carried out using PBMCs. This chain links TRBV28 with TRBJ1-1, with D possibly TRBD1 on 6 matching bases. The TCR was taken from a human donor in good health (CMV status not recorded). Some clones in this sample may be carry-over from other donors' samples. The CDR3 loop is CASSSPLDRTESLF. The CDR3 region has the DNA TGTGCCAGCAGTTCACCCCTAGACCGGACAGAATCACTCTTT.